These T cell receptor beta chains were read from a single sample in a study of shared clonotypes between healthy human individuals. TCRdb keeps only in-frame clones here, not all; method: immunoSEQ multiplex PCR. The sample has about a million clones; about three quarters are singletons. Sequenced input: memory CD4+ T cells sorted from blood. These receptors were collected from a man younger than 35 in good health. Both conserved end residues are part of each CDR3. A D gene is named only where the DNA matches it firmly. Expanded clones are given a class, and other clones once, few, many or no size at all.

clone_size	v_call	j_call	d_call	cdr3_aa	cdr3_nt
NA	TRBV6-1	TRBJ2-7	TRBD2	CASGGLAGDSYEQYF	TGTGCCAGCGGGGGACTAGCGGGGGACTCCTACGAGCAGTACTTC
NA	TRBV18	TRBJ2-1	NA	CASSPSSSYNEQFF	TGTGCCAGCTCACCATCTAGCTCCTACAATGAGCAGTTCTTC
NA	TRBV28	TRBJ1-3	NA	CASSRTALGNTIYF	TGTGCCAGCAGTCGGACAGCGCTAGGAAACACCATATATTTT
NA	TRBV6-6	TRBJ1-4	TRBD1	CASRKGQRNEKLFF	TGTGCCAGCAGGAAGGGACAGAGAAATGAAAAACTGTTTTTT
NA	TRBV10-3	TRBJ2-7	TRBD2	CAISGGLVSSYEQYF	TGTGCCATCAGCGGGGGACTAGTTTCGTCCTACGAGCAGTACTTC
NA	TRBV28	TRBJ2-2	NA	CASSNVVRPGTGELFF	TGTGCCAGCAGTAATGTTGTCAGGCCGGGCACCGGGGAGCTGTTTTTT
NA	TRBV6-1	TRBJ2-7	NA	CASRGWGYEQYF	TGTGCCAGCAGGGGGTGGGGCTACGAGCAGTACTTC
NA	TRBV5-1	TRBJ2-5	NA	CASSLGTVQETQYF	TGCGCCAGCAGCTTGGGCACGGTGCAAGAGACCCAGTACTTC
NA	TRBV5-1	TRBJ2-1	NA	CASSSGTSFLDEQFF	TGCGCCAGCAGCTCCGGGACTTCTTTTTTGGATGAGCAGTTCTTC
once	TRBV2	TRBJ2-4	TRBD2	CASSQSGGGKNIQYF	TGTGCCAGCAGTCAAAGCGGGGGCGGGAAAAACATTCAGTACTTC
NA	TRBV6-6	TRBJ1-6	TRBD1	CASSYQGANNSPLHF	TGTGCCAGCAGTTACCAGGGGGCGAATAATTCACCCCTCCACTTT
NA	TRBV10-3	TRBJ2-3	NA	CAISADSLRTDTQYF	TGTGCCATCAGTGCCGACAGCTTGCGCACAGATACGCAGTATTTT
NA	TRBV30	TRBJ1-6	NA	CAWKGSGSSYNSPLHF	TGTGCCTGGAAGGGATCAGGGAGCTCCTATAATTCACCCCTCCACTTT
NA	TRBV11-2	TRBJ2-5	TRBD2	CASSLRGGDETQYF	TGTGCCAGCAGCTTAAGGGGAGGGGACGAGACCCAGTACTTC
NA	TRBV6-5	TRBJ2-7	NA	CASSYSKGTSSYEQYF	TGTGCCAGCAGTTACTCGAAGGGGACGAGCTCCTACGAGCAGTACTTC
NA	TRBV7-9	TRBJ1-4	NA	CASSLLGSGEKLFF	TGTGCCAGCAGCTTACTGGGGTCGGGCGAAAAACTGTTTTTT
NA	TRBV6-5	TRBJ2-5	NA	CASSVGGRETQYF	TGTGCCTCCTCCGTGGGGGGGCGAGAGACCCAGTACTTC
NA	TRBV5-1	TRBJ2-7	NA	CASSSGSSISYEQYF	TGCGCCAGCAGCTCGGGGAGTTCGATCTCCTACGAGCAGTACTTC
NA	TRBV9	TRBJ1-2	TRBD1	CASSGTGANYGYTF	TGTGCCAGCAGCGGGACAGGGGCCAACTATGGCTACACCTTC
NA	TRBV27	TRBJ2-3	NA	CASSISTDTQYF	TGTGCCAGCAGTATTAGCACAGATACGCAGTATTTT
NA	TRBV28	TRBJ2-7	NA	CASSPGTPSSYEQYF	TGTGCCAGCAGTCCCGGGACACCGAGCTCCTACGAGCAGTACTTC
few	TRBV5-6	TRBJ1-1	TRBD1	CATSRQGNTEAFF	TGTGCCACCTCCAGACAGGGGAACACTGAAGCTTTCTTT
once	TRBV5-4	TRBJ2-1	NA	CASSGPEPGEQFF	TGTGCCAGCAGCGGTCCTGAGCCTGGTGAGCAGTTCTTC
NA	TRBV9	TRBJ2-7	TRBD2	CASNNGGVSEQYF	TGTGCCAGCAACAACGGGGGGGTTTCGGAGCAGTACTTC
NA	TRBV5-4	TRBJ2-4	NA	CASSLVDAKNIQYF	TGTGCCAGCAGCTTGGTAGATGCCAAAAACATTCAGTACTTC
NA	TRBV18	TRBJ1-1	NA	CASSPPAAGPNTEAFF	TGTGCCAGCTCACCCCCAGCGGCAGGACCGAACACTGAAGCTTTCTTT
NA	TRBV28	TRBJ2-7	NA	CASRARDRSSYEQYF	TGTGCCAGCCGGGCCCGGGACCGGAGCTCCTACGAGCAGTACTTC
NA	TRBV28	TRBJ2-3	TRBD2	CASSGSGLAGTTDTQYF	TGTGCCAGCAGTGGGTCGGGGCTAGCGGGGACCACAGATACGCAGTATTTT
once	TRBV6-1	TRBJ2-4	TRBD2	CASTLAGGAKNIQYF	TGTGCCAGCACCCTAGCGGGGGGAGCCAAAAACATTCAGTACTTC
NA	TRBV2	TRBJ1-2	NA	CASSMRIYRWTYGYTF	TGTGCCAGCAGTATGCGGATTTACCGATGGACCTATGGCTACACCTTC
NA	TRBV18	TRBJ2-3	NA	CASLGTDTQYF	TGTGCCAGCTTAGGCACAGATACGCAGTATTTT
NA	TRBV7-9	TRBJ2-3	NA	CASSQRRLDTQYF	TGTGCCAGCAGCCAAAGGCGCTTAGATACGCAGTATTTT
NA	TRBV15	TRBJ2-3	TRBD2	CATGLAGATDTQYF	TGTGCCACCGGACTAGCGGGGGCCACAGATACGCAGTATTTT
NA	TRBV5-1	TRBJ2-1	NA	CASSLLQGGDEQFF	TGCGCCAGCAGCTTGTTACAGGGCGGGGATGAGCAGTTCTTC
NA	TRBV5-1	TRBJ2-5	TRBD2	CASSLGLAATQYF	TGCGCCAGCAGCCTGGGACTAGCGGCGACCCAGTACTTC
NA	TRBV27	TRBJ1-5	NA	CASSHDLYQPQHF	TGTGCCAGCAGCCACGACCTCTATCAGCCCCAGCATTTT
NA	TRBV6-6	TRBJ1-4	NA	CASLTGRGNEKLFF	TGTGCCAGCCTCACGGGCAGGGGTAATGAAAAACTGTTTTTT
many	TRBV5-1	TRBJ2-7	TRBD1	CASSPGTGESKQYF	TGCGCCAGCAGCCCCGGGACAGGGGAATCAAAGCAGTACTTC
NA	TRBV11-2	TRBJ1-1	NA	CASSVDRLNTEAFF	TGTGCCAGCAGCGTCGACAGGTTGAACACTGAAGCTTTCTTT
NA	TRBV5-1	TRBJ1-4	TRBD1	CASNEGQVGEKLFF	TGCGCCAGCAATGAGGGACAGGTCGGTGAAAAACTGTTTTTT
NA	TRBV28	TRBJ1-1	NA	CASRFGGRAPNTEAFF	TGTGCCAGCAGGTTCGGGGGGCGCGCCCCGAACACTGAAGCTTTCTTT
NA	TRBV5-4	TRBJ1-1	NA	CASSLERNTEAFF	TGTGCCAGCAGCTTGGAGAGAAACACTGAAGCTTTCTTT
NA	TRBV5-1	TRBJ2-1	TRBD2	CASSSGLAGFNEQFF	TGCGCCAGCAGCTCGGGACTAGCGGGCTTCAATGAGCAGTTCTTC
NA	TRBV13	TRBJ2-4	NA	CASSLGGLTLAKNIQYF	TGTGCCAGCAGCTTAGGAGGACTAACTTTAGCCAAAAACATTCAGTACTTC
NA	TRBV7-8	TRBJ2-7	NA	CASSRKWGEPYEQYF	TGTGCCAGCAGCAGGAAGTGGGGAGAACCCTACGAGCAGTACTTC
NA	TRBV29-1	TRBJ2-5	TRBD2	CSVGTQRGPQETQYF	TGCAGCGTTGGAACCCAGCGGGGGCCCCAAGAGACCCAGTACTTC
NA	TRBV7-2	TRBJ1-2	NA	CASSATGSGGYTF	TGTGCCAGCAGCGCTACAGGGTCCGGAGGCTACACCTTC
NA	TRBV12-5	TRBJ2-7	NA	CASGLRTGYDEQYF	TGTGCTAGTGGTTTGAGAACGGGGTATGACGAGCAGTACTTC
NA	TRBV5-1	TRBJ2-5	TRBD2	CASSSGLARGVTGETQYF	TGCGCCAGCAGTTCCGGACTAGCCAGAGGGGTAACAGGGGAGACCCAGTACTTC
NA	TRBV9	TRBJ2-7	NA	CASSVGGDSVYEQYF	TGTGCCAGCAGCGTAGGGGGGGACTCGGTCTACGAGCAGTACTTC
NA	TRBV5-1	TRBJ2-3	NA	CASSLDGVGADTQYF	TGCGCCAGCAGCTTGGATGGGGTGGGAGCAGATACGCAGTATTTT
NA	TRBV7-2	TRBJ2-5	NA	CASSLAAGPRETQYF	TGTGCCAGCAGCTTAGCTGCCGGTCCCCGGGAGACCCAGTACTTC
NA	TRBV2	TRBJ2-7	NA	CASSLRTSYEQYF	TGTGCCAGCAGTCTCCGGACTTCCTACGAGCAGTACTTC
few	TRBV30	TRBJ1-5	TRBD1	CAWSAGQAGYQPQHF	TGTGCCTGGAGTGCCGGACAGGCCGGGTATCAGCCCCAGCATTTT
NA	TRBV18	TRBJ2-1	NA	CASSLGAYNEQFF	TGTGCCAGCTCCCTGGGAGCCTACAATGAGCAGTTCTTC